This TCR beta chain was found in a study of early T cells in non-severe SARS-CoV-2 infection (dated by TCRdb to 2020 to 2023). In the study overall: Because TCR sequencing relied on bulk RNA taken from unsorted whole blood, pairing of alpha and beta chains was not possible. On the study overall, not on this receptor specifically: VDJdb matching was skewed toward anti-spike CD8 responses and likely underestimated virus-specific expansions, missing private and CD4 specificities.

In the case of this clonotype: This receptor's antigen is unknown. No much larger clonotype is one base removed from it; base qualities were not supplied.

This was a case-control study nested in a cohort of healthcare workers in London, UK, who had nasopharyngeal swab PCR tests and blood samples taken every week. Healthcare workers were recruited between 23 and 31 March 2020, during the week of the UK lockdown, and were followed weekly for up to about 15 weeks. Its CDR3 holds 15 amino acids, cysteine through phenylalanine. The CDR3 DNA has 45 bases and is translated from base 1. The trim is 3 bases for V and 0 bases for J, with a gap of 11 bases between the germline ends. The germline V gene (reference sequence) provides CDR1 SEHNR and CDR2 FQNEAQ. Receptor amplification or capture employed 5' RACE. The data were produced on a NextSeq 500. To correct for sequencing error and PCR bias, the TCR library protocol tagged individual cDNA molecules with unique molecular identifiers. Both TCR alpha and beta chains were sequenced, and tight co-correlation was observed between alpha and beta sequence abundances in each sample. The original methods were these. V gene, J gene and CDR3 annotation of TCR sequences was performed with Decombinator V4. TCRs were defined as expanded if a significant change between any two time points was detected under a Poisson model with p below 0.0001. TCR abundances were normalised to the total number of TCRs sequenced per sample and expressed as counts per million. TRAV1-2 paired with TRAJ12, TRAJ20 or TRAJ33 defined MAIT TCRs, while TRAV10 paired with TRAJ18 defined iNKT TCRs. VDJdb, accessed 1 November 2021, was searched for CMV, EBV and SARS-CoV-2 annotated TCRs, excluding TCRs annotated for multiple antigens. In-frame beta chains were kept once TCRdb had trimmed the public reads at Q25 with fastp and called clones with MiXCR. Rows matching on CDR3 protein sequence are summarized as one entry with the most common DNA and genes. In this record, the V and J calls reflect TCRdb's handling and not the investigators' own analysis. Across this sample there are around 47,000 distinct CDR3 sequences, with roughly 12% seen only once. The ten largest clonotypes hold 20% to 25% of the sample.

The sequence links TRBV7-9 to TRBJ1-2; the D region possibly corresponds to TRBD1 (6 bases align). The receptor was derived from an adult who was a healthcare worker with PCR-confirmed SARS-CoV-2 infection or an uninfected control (not recorded which). The sequencing sample was made of whole blood. The sequenced DNA: TGTGCCAGCAGCTTTTCGACAGGCTCTAACTATGGCTACACCTTC. Translated, this is CASSFSTGSNYGYTF.